A single sample gave rise to the 16 T cell receptor beta chains below, sequenced in a study of T cell responses to AZD1222 COVID-19 vaccine. The assay was immunoSEQ multiplex PCR, and TCRdb's table has in-frame clones only and misses some. The sample lists roughly 120,000 clones; over 75% were seen once. Specimen: peripheral blood, collected on day 0 of AZD1222 vaccination. Receptors originate from an adult in good health.

The chain uses TRBV7-2 and TRBJ1-2; no clear D. The CDR3 extends over 13 amino acids. Trimming removed 0 bases from V and 6 bases from J, with 8 bases in between. The germline gives CDR1 SGHTA, CDR2 FQGNSA. CDR3 protein: CASSLAPGNGYTF. CDR3 sequence (DNA): TGTGCCAGCAGCTTAGCGCCGGGGAATGGCTACACCTTC.

The rearrangement links TRBV24-1 to TRBJ2-5, with 9 bases that match TRBD1. Germline trimming cut 4 bases from V and 2 bases from J; bases unmatched to any gene: 4. Germline CDR1 and CDR2: KGHDR and SFDVKD. This CDR3 has 15 residues. The CDR3 DNA reads as TGTGCCACCAGTGACCCCGGGACAGGGCAAGAGACCCAGTACTTC. It codes for CATSDPGTGQETQYF.

This chain joins TRBV5-5 and TRBJ1-4, with D perhaps TRBD1 (5 bases). The length of the CDR3 is 14 residues. Germline V gene sequence: CDR1 SGHKS, CDR2 YYEKEE (reference sequence). The V end lost 2 bases, the J end lost 8 bases, and 13 bases lay between the germline ends. The CDR3 spells CASSLGTYREKLFF. The CDR3 coding sequence is TGTGCCAGCAGCTTAGGCACATACAGGGAAAAACTGTTTTTT. Supplemented by reference TRBV5-5 and TRBJ1-4, the full variable domain reads DAGVTQSPTHLIKTRGQQVTLRCSPISGHKSVSWYQQVLGQGPQFIFQYYEKEERGRGNFPDRFSARQFPNYSSELNVNALLLGDSALYLCASSLGTYREKLFFGSGTQLSVL.

V is TRBV5-8 and J is TRBJ2-7; 10 nucleotides agree with TRBD1. Trimming took 2 bases from V and 7 from J; bases not matched to a gene: 6. Germline V CDR1 and CDR2: SGHTS, YDEGEE. CDR3 length equals 14 residues. The CDR3 region has the DNA TGTGCCAGCAGCTTTGGGACAGGGGAGTATGAGCAGTACTTC. Residues: CASSFGTGEYEQYF.

The J gene is TRBJ2-1, the V gene TRBV28; 8 nucleotides match TRBD2. The CDR3 extends over 13 amino acids. Germline CDR1 is MDHEN and CDR2 is SYDVKM. Trimming at V came to 5 bases and at J to 12 bases, leaving 9 bases not matched to a gene. This CDR3 reads CASSTSGRSLQFF. CDR3 DNA sequence: TGTGCCAGCAGTACTAGCGGAAGGAGTTTGCAGTTCTTC.

The V gene is TRBV6-5, the J gene TRBJ1-4; a possible D gene is TRBD1 (5 bases). V lost 8 bases and J 6 bases, leaving 10 bases between the germline ends. The CDR3 has 12 residues. Germline V CDR1 and CDR2: MNHEY, SVGAGI. The CDR3 here is CASGRGDEKLFF. As DNA, the CDR3 is TGTGCCAGCGGGCGGGGGGATGAAAAACTGTTTTTT.

This clone came up once. The rearrangement uses TRBV7-9 and TRBJ2-7, with no clear D. Trimming took off 2 bases at V and 2 bases at J, with 4 bases between the two ends. This CDR3 region has 12 residues. CDR1 is SEHNR and CDR2 is FQNEAQ in the germline V gene (reference sequence). CDR3 nucleotides: TGTGCCAGCAGCTTATTGGCCTACGAGCAGTACTTC. Amino acid sequence: CASSLLAYEQYF.

J is TRBJ1-4 and V is TRBV11-3, with 7 bases identical to TRBD1. J gave up 3 bases and V 1 base, and 5 bases lay outside the gene matches. CDR1 is SGHNT, CDR2 YENEEA, per germline. There are 16 residues in the CDR3. CDR3 bases: TGTGCCAGCAGCTTAGGACAGGGAGAGTCTAATGAAAAACTGTTTTTT. Encoded protein: CASSLGQGESNEKLFF.

The rearrangement uses TRBV29-1 and TRBJ1-2; possibly TRBD1 for D (6 bases). This CDR3 is built from 13 residues. Trimming stripped 7 bases from V and 8 bases from J, with 20 bases between. Germline V gives CDR1 SQVTM, CDR2 ANQGSEA. CDR3 amino acids: CSAEHREKRGYTF. CDR3 nucleotides: TGCAGCGCAGAACACAGGGAAAAAAGGGGCTACACCTTC.

The chain employs TRBV21-1 and TRBJ2-7; no DNA check was done on the table's D call, TRBD2. TRBV21-1 is listed as a pseudogene. The CDR3 loop spans 13 amino acids. The CDR3 DNA reads TGTGCCACCCTCGGGGGAGATTCCTACGAGCAGTACTTC. Translation gives CATLGGDSYEQYF.

This chain joins TRBV11-2 and TRBJ2-3; D not resolved. This CDR3 is built from 14 residues. Trimming removed 2 bases at V and 4 bases at J, with 10 bases between. Germline assignment: CDR1 SGHAT and CDR2 FQNNGV. In nucleotides, the CDR3 is TGTGCCAGCAGCTTAAGGCTGCTTTCAGATACGCAGTATTTT. Its translation is CASSLRLLSDTQYF. Using reference TRBV11-2 and TRBJ2-3 for the parts outside the CDR3, the full variable domain is EAGVAQSPRYKIIEKRQSVAFWCNPISGHATLYWYQQILGQGPKLLIQFQNNGVVDDSQLPKDRFSAERLKGVDSTLKIQPAKLEDSAVYLCASSLRLLSDTQYFGPGTRLTVL.

The chain has TRBV3-1 (or the pseudogene TRBV3-2) and TRBJ2-3; TRBD2 agrees at 8 bases. CDR1 is LGHDT, CDR2 YNNKEL, per germline (reference sequence). The CDR3 has 15 residues. With V trimmed by 0 bases and J by 4 bases, 3 bases remained unmatched. CDR3 protein: CASSQEWREADTQYF. The CDR3 bases are TGTGCCAGCAGCCAAGAATGGCGGGAGGCAGATACGCAGTATTTT.

The chain uses TRBV6-2 or TRBV6-3 and TRBJ2-1; D perhaps matches TRBD1 (6 bases). The CDR3 has 12 residues. Trimming took 5 bases from V and 7 from J, leaving 9 bases between them. Looked up from germline, CDR1 is MNHEY and CDR2 is SVGEGT. The CDR3: CASSVGTNEQFF. The CDR3 DNA is TGTGCCAGCAGTGTCGGGACAAATGAGCAGTTCTTC.

The chain has TRBV3-1 (or the pseudogene TRBV3-2) and TRBJ1-4; D remains ambiguous. CDR1 is LGHDT, CDR2 YNNKEL, per germline (reference sequence). The V and J ends lost 4 bases and 1 base respectively, with 13 bases between them. This CDR3 spans 16 amino acids. CDR3 bases: TGTGCCAGCAGCCCACGCGGGGTCGTAACTAATGAAAAACTGTTTTTT. Its protein product is CASSPRGVVTNEKLFF.

The chain recombines TRBV6-5 with TRBJ1-4; possibly TRBD1 for D (5 bases). Trimming pared 7 bases from V and 5 bases from J, leaving 14 bases between. The CDR3 extends over 14 amino acids. Germline lookup yields CDR1 MNHEY and CDR2 SVGAGI. CDR3 protein: CASKGTQGNEKLFF. In nucleotides, the CDR3 is TGTGCCAGCAAGGGGACTCAAGGGAATGAAAAACTGTTTTTT.

The chain joins TRBV5-4 to TRBJ2-7; the D gene is possibly TRBD2 (5 bases). V was pared by 3 bases and J by 5 bases, with 15 bases between. This CDR3 has 14 residues. Germline V gene data show CDR1 as SGHNT and CDR2 as YYREEE (reference sequence). CDR3 region: CASSSTRPEHEQYF. CDR3 nucleotide sequence: TGTGCCAGCAGCTCTACTAGACCTGAACACGAGCAGTACTTC.